This TCR beta chain was recorded in a study of OX40 agonist ivuxolimab in advanced cancers. The assay was immunoSEQ multiplex PCR, and TCRdb's table has in-frame clones only and misses some. Here the sample spans under 30,000 clones, approximately 89% being singletons. The CDR3 runs to 17 residues. With 5 bases removed from V and 4 bases from J, the gap between germline ends came to 21 bases. Germline loops: CDR1 SGHTA, CDR2 FQGNSA. The source is an adult with an advanced solid tumor such as melanoma, head and neck, liver or kidney cancer. The chain uses TRBV7-2 and TRBJ1-5; D is undetermined. Sequencing used CD4+ or CD8+ T cells sorted from blood, obtained in a trial of the OX40 agonist ivuxolimab. CDR3 loop: CASSPGPTFRQNQPQHF. The CDR3 nucleotides are TGTGCCAGCAGCCCCGGGCCCACTTTCAGGCAGAATCAGCCCCAGCATTTT.